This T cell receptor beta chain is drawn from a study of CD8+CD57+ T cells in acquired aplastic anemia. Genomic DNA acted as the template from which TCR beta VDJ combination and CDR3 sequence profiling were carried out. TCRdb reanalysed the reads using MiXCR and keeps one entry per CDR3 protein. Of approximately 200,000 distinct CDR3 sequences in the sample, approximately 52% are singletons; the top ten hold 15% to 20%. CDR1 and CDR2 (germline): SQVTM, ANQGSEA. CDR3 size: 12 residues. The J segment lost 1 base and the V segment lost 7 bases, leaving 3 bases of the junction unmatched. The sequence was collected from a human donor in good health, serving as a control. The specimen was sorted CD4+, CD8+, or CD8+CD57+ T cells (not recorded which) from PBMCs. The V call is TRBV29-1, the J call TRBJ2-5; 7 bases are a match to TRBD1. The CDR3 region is CSAGDSQETQYF. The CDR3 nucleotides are TGCAGCGCAGGGGACAGCCAAGAGACCCAGTACTTC.